This TCR beta chain was sequenced in a study of CD8 T cells in ankylosing spondylitis. Regarding the study as a whole: Previously reported in reactive arthritis synovial fluid and blood were some of the motif variants.

Deletions cut 0 bases from V and 3 bases from J, with 9 bases between. The CDR3 covers 14 residues. The germline V gene encodes CDR1 SGHRS and CDR2 YFSETQ. Note on this clonotype: Antigen unknown.

MiXCR, run by TCRdb on the 5' RACE reads, gives a single entry per CDR3 protein. In the table there are about 17,000 distinct CDR3 sequences, approximately 8% of which are singletons. The sequenced material came from blood. This clonotype was obtained from a male donor with ankylosing spondylitis or in good health (not recorded which). The V and J genes are TRBV5-1 and TRBJ2-5; no definite D call. The CDR3 loop reads CASSLGAVKETQYF. The CDR3 DNA reads as TGCGCCAGCAGCTTGGGTGCGGTCAAAGAGACCCAGTACTTC.